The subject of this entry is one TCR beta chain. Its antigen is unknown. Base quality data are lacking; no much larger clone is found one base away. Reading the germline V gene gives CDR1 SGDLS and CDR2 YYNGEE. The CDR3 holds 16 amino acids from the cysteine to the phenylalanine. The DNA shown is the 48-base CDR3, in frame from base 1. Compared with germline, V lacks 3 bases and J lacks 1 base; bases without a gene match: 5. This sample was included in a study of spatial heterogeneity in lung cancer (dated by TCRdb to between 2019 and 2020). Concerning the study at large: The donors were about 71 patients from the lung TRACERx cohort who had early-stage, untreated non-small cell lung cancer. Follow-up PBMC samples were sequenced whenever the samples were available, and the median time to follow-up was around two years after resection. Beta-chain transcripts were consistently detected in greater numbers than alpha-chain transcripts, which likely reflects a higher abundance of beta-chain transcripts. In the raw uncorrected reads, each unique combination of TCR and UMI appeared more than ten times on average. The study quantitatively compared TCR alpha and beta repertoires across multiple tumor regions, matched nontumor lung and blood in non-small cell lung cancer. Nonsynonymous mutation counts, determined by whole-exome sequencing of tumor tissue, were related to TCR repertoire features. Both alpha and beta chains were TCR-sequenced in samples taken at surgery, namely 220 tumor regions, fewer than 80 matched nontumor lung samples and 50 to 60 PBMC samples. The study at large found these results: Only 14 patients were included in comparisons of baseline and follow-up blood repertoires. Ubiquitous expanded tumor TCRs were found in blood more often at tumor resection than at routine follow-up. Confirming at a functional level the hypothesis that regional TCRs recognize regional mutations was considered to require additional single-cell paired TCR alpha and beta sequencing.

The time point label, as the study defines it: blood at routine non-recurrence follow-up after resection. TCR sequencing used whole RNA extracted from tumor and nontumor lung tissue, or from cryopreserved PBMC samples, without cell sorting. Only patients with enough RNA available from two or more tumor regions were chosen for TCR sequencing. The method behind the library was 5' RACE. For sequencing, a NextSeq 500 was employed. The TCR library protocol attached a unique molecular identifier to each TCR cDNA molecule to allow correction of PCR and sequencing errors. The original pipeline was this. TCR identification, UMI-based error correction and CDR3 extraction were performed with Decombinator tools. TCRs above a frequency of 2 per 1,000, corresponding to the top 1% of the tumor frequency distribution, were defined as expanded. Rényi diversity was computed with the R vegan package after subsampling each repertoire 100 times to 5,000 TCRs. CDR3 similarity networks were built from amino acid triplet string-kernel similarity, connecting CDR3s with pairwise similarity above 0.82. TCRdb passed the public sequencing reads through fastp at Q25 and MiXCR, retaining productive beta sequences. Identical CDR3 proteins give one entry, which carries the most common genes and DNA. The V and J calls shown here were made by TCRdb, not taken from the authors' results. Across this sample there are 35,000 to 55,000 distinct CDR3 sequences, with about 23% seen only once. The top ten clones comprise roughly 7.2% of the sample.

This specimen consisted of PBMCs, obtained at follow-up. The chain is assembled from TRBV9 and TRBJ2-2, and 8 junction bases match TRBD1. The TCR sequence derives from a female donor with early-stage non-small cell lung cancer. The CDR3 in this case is CASSASTGGNTGELFF. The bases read TGTGCCAGCAGCGCATCCACAGGGGGGAACACCGGGGAGCTGTTTTTT.